The clone carrying this TCR beta chain was detected only a few times. No antigen is known for it. Trimming removed 0 bases at V and 8 bases at J, with 7 bases between. The length of the CDR3 is 13 residues. In germline, CDR1 is ENHRY, CDR2 SYGVKD. This record belongs to a study of response to subunit inactivated influenza vaccine. Study-wide points: The study's authors posited that every seasonal influenza vaccination enlists few new T cells.

One entry per CDR3 protein results from TCRdb running MiXCR on the RT-PCR reads. Here the sample spans over 800,000 distinct CDR3 sequences, approximately 21% being singletons. The chain employs TRBV10-3 and TRBJ2-2; unclear D gene. This clonotype was obtained from a man aged 50-60 years who received an inactivated influenza vaccine. The material was PBMCs from blood, obtained 5 days after vaccination. DNA for the CDR3: TGTGCCATCAGTGAGTCGGGTCCTGGGGAGCTGTTTTTT. Encoded protein: CAISESGPGELFF.